This record looks at one T cell receptor (beta chain) sequence and its context. The sample comes from a study of blood T cells in healthy people across ages. The germline CDR1 and CDR2 sequences are SEHNR and FQNEAQ (reference sequence). Trimming took off 2 bases at V and 4 bases at J, with 17 bases between the two ends. The CDR3 spans 16 residues. Sample-barcoded 5' priming and a J-beta primer mix drove a second PCR of 7 to 11 cycles. From the 5' RACE reads, TCRdb called clonotypes with MiXCR, one entry per CDR3 protein. The profile shows around 1,800,000 distinct CDR3 sequences, approximately 40% of them singletons.

The receptor was isolated from a human donor in good health. The specimen sequenced was blood. V and J are TRBV7-9 and TRBJ2-5; possible D gene TRBD2, 7 bases. The CDR3 loop is CASSLLGGPPRETQYF. As DNA, the CDR3 is TGTGCCAGCAGCTTACTGGGGGGGCCGCCCCGAGAGACCCAGTACTTC.